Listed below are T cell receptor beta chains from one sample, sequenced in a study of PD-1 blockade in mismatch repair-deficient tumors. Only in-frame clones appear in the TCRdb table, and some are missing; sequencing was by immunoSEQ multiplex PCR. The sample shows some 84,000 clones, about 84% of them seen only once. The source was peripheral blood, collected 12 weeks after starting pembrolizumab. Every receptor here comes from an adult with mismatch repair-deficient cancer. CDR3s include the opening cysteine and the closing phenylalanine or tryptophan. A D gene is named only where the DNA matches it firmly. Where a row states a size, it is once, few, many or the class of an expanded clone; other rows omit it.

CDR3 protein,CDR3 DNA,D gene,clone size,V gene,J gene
CASGLGDFSYEQYF,TGTGCTAGTGGTTTGGGGGACTTCAGCTACGAGCAGTACTTC,NA,NA,TRBV12-5,TRBJ2-7
CSFRTSTDTQYF,TGCAGCTTCAGAACTAGCACAGATACGCAGTATTTT,NA,NA,TRBV29-1,TRBJ2-3
CASSSPKDWYEQYF,TGTGCCAGCAGCTCCCCTAAGGACTGGTACGAGCAGTACTTC,NA,NA,TRBV7-9,TRBJ2-7
CASSRGRPDNEQFF,TGTGCCAGCAGCCGCGGGAGGCCGGACAATGAGCAGTTCTTC,TRBD2,NA,TRBV6-6,TRBJ2-1
CASSSNRANNEQFF,TGTGCCAGCAGCTCCAACCGGGCTAACAATGAGCAGTTCTTC,NA,NA,TRBV7-2,TRBJ2-1
CASSLRAGEETQYF,TGTGCCAGCAGCTTACGGGCAGGGGAAGAGACCCAGTACTTC,NA,NA,TRBV7-2,TRBJ2-5
CAWSVIGGQPQHF,TGTGCCTGGAGTGTTATAGGGGGTCAGCCCCAGCATTTT,NA,few,TRBV30,TRBJ1-5
CATSGTGNEKLFF,TGTGCCACCTCCGGGACAGGGAATGAAAAACTGTTTTTT,TRBD1,NA,TRBV10-3,TRBJ1-4
CASSQGLAATYEQYF,TGTGCCAGCAGCCAGGGACTAGCGGCCACCTACGAGCAGTACTTC,TRBD2,few,TRBV11-2,TRBJ2-7
CASSHPIQGANTGELFF,TGTGCCAGTAGTCACCCCATACAGGGGGCGAACACCGGGGAGCTGTTTTTT,TRBD1,NA,TRBV19,TRBJ2-2
CASSSSPDRGLWVRNQPQHF,TGTGCCAGCAGCTCCTCCCCGGACAGGGGGCTTTGGGTTCGCAATCAGCCCCAGCATTTT,TRBD1,NA,TRBV7-8,TRBJ1-5
CSVDPGLVTDTQYF,TGCAGCGTCGATCCGGGACTAGTCACAGATACGCAGTATTTT,TRBD2,NA,TRBV29-1,TRBJ2-3
CASRPGQGVIEQYF,TGTGCCAGCAGGCCCGGACAGGGGGTGATCGAGCAGTACTTC,TRBD1,once,TRBV6-6,TRBJ2-7
CASSKGLAGVGETQYF,TGTGCCAGCAGTAAGGGACTAGCGGGAGTAGGAGAGACCCAGTACTTC,TRBD2,NA,TRBV2,TRBJ2-5
CASSHSGGGETQYF,TGTGCCAGCAGCCATAGCGGGGGGGGAGAGACCCAGTACTTC,TRBD2,NA,TRBV7-3,TRBJ2-5
CASSVSGQRTYEQYF,TGTGCCAGCAGCGTCTCGGGACAACGAACCTACGAGCAGTACTTC,NA,few,TRBV9,TRBJ2-7
CASSFRRALSTF,TGTGCCAGCAGTTTTCGCAGGGCCCTCTCCACCTTC,NA,NA,TRBV28,TRBJ1-2
CASSYNRDTGELFF,TGTGCCAGCAGTTATAACAGGGACACCGGGGAGCTGTTTTTT,NA,once,TRBV7-3,TRBJ2-2
CASSLPVRTGGANTQYF,TGTGCCAGCAGCTTACCTGTGAGGACAGGGGGCGCAAATACGCAGTATTTT,TRBD1,NA,TRBV7-9,TRBJ2-3
CASSLYGQETQYF,TGTGCCAGCAGCTTATACGGTCAAGAGACCCAGTACTTC,NA,NA,TRBV7-6,TRBJ2-5
CASSSQASGSDEQFF,TGTGCCAGCAGTTCCCAGGCTAGCGGGAGCGATGAGCAGTTCTTC,TRBD2,few,TRBV28,TRBJ2-1